These T cell receptor beta chains were read from a single sample in a study of metastatic and nonmetastatic thyroid tumors. TCRdb re-called the PCR reads via MiXCR. Of about 42,000 clones listed, about an eighth are singletons. The specimen was blood. Receptors originate from a male donor with papillary thyroid cancer or a benign thyroid nodule (not recorded which). Some clones in this sample may be carry-over from other donors' samples. CDR3s include the opening cysteine and the closing phenylalanine or tryptophan. D genes are given only for firm matches. The size entry is marked missing in some rows and otherwise reads once, few, many or a size class.

CDR3 length	V gene	J gene	D gene	clone size	CDR3 DNA	CDR3 protein
13	TRBV5-1	TRBJ2-7	.	once	TGCGCCAGCCGCGTCACGACCACCTACGAGCAGTACTTC	CASRVTTTYEQYF
16	TRBV15	TRBJ1-4	.	.	TGTGCCACCAGTGCGCGACATGGGCTAACTAATGAAAAACTGTTTTTT	CATSARHGLTNEKLFF
15	TRBV4-1	TRBJ2-4	.	.	TGCGCCAGCAGCCAAGCCTACAGTGCCAAAAACATTCAGTACTTC	CASSQAYSAKNIQYF
17	TRBV7-9	TRBJ2-1	TRBD2	many	TGTGCCAGCAGCTCCCGGTTAGCGGGAGGAGGGTACAATGAGCAGTTCTTC	CASSSRLAGGGYNEQFF
16	TRBV7-9	TRBJ2-5	.	once	TGTGCCAGCAGCTCCCCTCGGGGTGGCTTGGTAGAGACCCAGTACTTC	CASSSPRGGLVETQYF
15	TRBV7-8	TRBJ2-1	.	many	TGTGCCAGCAGTCCCCAGCGGAGCTCCTACAATGAGCAGTTCTTC	CASSPQRSSYNEQFF
13	TRBV13	TRBJ2-5	.	many	TGTGCCAGCAGCTTATCTAATCAAGAGACCCAGTACTTC	CASSLSNQETQYF
16	TRBV5-4	TRBJ1-2	TRBD1	many	TGTGCCAGCAGCTTGGGACAGGGGGCTAGGGCGGATGGCTACACCTTC	CASSLGQGARADGYTF
15	TRBV27	TRBJ2-7	TRBD2	.	TGTGCCAGCAAGATATCCGGGACTAGCCCCTACGAGCAGTACTTC	CASKISGTSPYEQYF
15	TRBV29-1	TRBJ2-7	.	many	TGCAGCGTTCCCGGGGGAGCTTCGGGAAGGAACGAGCAGTACTTC	CSVPGGASGRNEQYF
15	TRBV29-1	TRBJ2-1	.	many	TGCAGCGCGCAAACGGACGGGTCAATATACAATGAGCAGTTCTTC	CSAQTDGSIYNEQFF
18	TRBV3-1	TRBJ2-7	TRBD1	few	TGTGCCAGCAGCCAAGTGGGGACAGGGGGCCGCCTCACTTACGAGCAGTACTTC	CASSQVGTGGRLTYEQYF
14	TRBV14	TRBJ2-5	.	few	TGTGCCAGCAGCCATTCGGGACTTCAAGAGACCCAGTACTTC	CASSHSGLQETQYF
16	TRBV6-5	TRBJ2-7	.	many	TGTGCCAGCAGTTACTCGTCGACGGGAGCATCCTACGAGCAGTACTTC	CASSYSSTGASYEQYF
11	TRBV9	TRBJ2-1	.	many	TGTGCCAGCAGCGCGAAATATGAGCAGTTCTTC	CASSAKYEQFF
15	TRBV7-6	TRBJ1-5	.	many	TGTGCCAGCAGCCTCAGGGAGAATGGCAATCAGCCCCAGCATTTT	CASSLRENGNQPQHF
16	TRBV15	TRBJ2-3	.	many	TGTGCCACCAGCAGAGGGCTTAGCGGCGTGATAGATACGCAGTATTTT	CATSRGLSGVIDTQYF
13	TRBV12-3/TRBV12-4	TRBJ1-2	.	few	TGTGCCAGCGTGTTACCTACAGGGCGCGTCTACACCTTC	CASVLPTGRVYTF
14	TRBV3-1	TRBJ1-1	.	.	TGTGCCAGCAGCCAACAGGGGAAGGACACTGAAGCTTTCTTT	CASSQQGKDTEAFF
14	TRBV5-1	TRBJ1-1	TRBD1	.	TGCGCCATTAGCTCACAGGGGCGCAACACTGAAGCTTTCTTT	CAISSQGRNTEAFF
14	TRBV28	TRBJ2-5	TRBD2	many	TGTGCCAGCAGTGGGACAGCCCGCGGGAGGGCCCAGTACTTC	CASSGTARGRAQYF
12	TRBV6-2/TRBV6-3	TRBJ2-1	.	many	TGTGCCAGCAGTTACGGCGTTAATGAGCAGTTCTTC	CASSYGVNEQFF
17	TRBV4-3	TRBJ2-2	.	many	TGCGCCAGCAGCCAAGATTGGGGGGGACAACTTGCCGGGGAGCTGTTTTTT	CASSQDWGGQLAGELFF
14	TRBV5-1	TRBJ2-6	.	many	TGCGCCACCATGAGGGGCTCTGGGGCCAACGTCCTGACTTTC	CATMRGSGANVLTF
13	TRBV15	TRBJ1-3	.	many	TGTGCCACCAGCAGCGGACAGAGAAACACCATATATTTT	CATSSGQRNTIYF
13	TRBV20-1	TRBJ2-7	.	many	TGCAGTGCTAGAGATACATATCGCTACGAGCAGTACTTC	CSARDTYRYEQYF
15	TRBV28	TRBJ1-6	TRBD1	.	TGTGCCAGCATTTTATGGACAGGGCCTAATTCACCCCTCCACTTT	CASILWTGPNSPLHF
15	TRBV28	TRBJ2-7	.	medium-sized	TGTGCCAGCAGCCCTAGTGACAGTTACTCCTACGAGCAGTACTTC	CASSPSDSYSYEQYF